The 5 T cell receptor beta chains below all came from one sample that was sequenced in a study of T cell changes during pregnancy in multiple sclerosis. Measured with immunoSEQ multiplex PCR; TCRdb has only the in-frame clones, and not every one. The sample has around 56,000 clones, approximately 90% seen once. The sequences come from CD4+ T cells from peripheral blood mononuclear cells, collected in the third trimester of pregnancy. The receptor set was obtained from a female donor with multiple sclerosis, enrolled in a pregnancy study.

This chain connects TRBV6-5 to TRBJ2-2; D remains unclear. Germline V CDR1 and CDR2: MNHEY, SVGAGI. This CDR3 spans 14 amino acids. Trimming removed 8 bases at V and 1 base at J, with 11 bases between. CDR3 in amino acids: CASGLFGNTGELFF. In DNA form, the CDR3 reads TGTGCCAGCGGGCTCTTTGGGAACACCGGGGAGCTGTTTTTT.

The count of this clone is one. The V call is TRBV4-2, the J call TRBJ1-1, with 7 positions matching TRBD1. Germline V gives CDR1 LGHNA, CDR2 YNFKEQ. CDR3 length equals 18 residues. The V segment lost 4 bases and the J segment 3 bases; nucleotides outside the gene matches: 17. The CDR3 is CASSRGETGISDYTEAFF. DNA of the CDR3: TGTGCCAGCAGCCGAGGGGAGACAGGGATAAGTGACTACACTGAAGCTTTCTTT.

This clone came up once. The rearrangement links TRBV7-3 to TRBJ2-1; 14 bases match TRBD2. V was pared by 5 bases and J by 9 bases, with 3 bases of the junction left unmatched. The CDR3 length is 14 residues. The germline V gene encodes CDR1 SGHTA and CDR2 FQGTGA. The chain's CDR3 is CASSRGLAGAEQFF. DNA of the CDR3: TGTGCCAGCAGCCGGGGACTAGCGGGGGCTGAGCAGTTCTTC.

V gene TRBV6-5 combines with J gene TRBJ1-1, with TRBD1 matching over 9 bases. Germline V gives CDR1 MNHEY, CDR2 SVGAGI. This CDR3 is 15 amino acids long. Germline trimming cut 5 bases from V and 4 bases from J; bases unmatched to any gene: 8. The CDR3 DNA is TGTGCCAGCAGTCTCTCAGGGACAGGGACCACTGAAGCTTTCTTT. Amino acid sequence: CASSLSGTGTTEAFF.

J is TRBJ1-1 and V is TRBV13; 12 bases align to TRBD1. J was trimmed by 4 bases and V by 5 bases; bases with no gene match: 11. This CDR3 has 17 amino acids. CDR1 and CDR2 from the germline V gene are PRHDT and FYEKMQ (reference sequence). In DNA, the CDR3 is TGTGCCAGCAGCGTCCGGGACAGGGGGCGTTTGGGCACTGAAGCTTTCTTT. Its protein is CASSVRDRGRLGTEAFF. The full variable domain, with the rest looked up from reference TRBV13 and TRBJ1-1, is AAGVIQSPRHLIKEKRETATLKCYPIPRHDTVYWYQQGPGQDPQFLISFYEKMQSDKGSIPDRFSAQQFSDYHSELNMSSLELGDSALYFCASSVRDRGRLGTEAFFGQGTRLTVV.